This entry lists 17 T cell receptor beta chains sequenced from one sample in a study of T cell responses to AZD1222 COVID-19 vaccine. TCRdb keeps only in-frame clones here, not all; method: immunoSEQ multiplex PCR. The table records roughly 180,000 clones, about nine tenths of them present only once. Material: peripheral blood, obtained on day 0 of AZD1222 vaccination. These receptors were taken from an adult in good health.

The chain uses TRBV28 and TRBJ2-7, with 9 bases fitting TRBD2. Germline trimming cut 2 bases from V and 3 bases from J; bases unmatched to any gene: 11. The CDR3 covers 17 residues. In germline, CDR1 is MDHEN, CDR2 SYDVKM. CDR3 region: CASSLIPASGKDYEQYF. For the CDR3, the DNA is TGTGCCAGCAGTTTAATCCCCGCTAGCGGGAAAGACTACGAGCAGTACTTC.

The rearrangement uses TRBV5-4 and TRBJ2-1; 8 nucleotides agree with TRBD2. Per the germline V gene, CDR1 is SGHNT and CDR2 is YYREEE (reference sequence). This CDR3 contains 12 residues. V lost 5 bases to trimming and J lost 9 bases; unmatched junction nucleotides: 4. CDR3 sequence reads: CASRLREGEQFF. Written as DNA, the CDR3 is TGTGCCAGCAGGCTCCGGGAGGGTGAGCAGTTCTTC.

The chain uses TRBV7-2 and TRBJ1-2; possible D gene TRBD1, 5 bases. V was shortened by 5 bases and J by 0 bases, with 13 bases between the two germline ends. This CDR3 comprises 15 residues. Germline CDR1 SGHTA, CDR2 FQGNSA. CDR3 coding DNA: TGTGCCAGCAGCGTGCCAGGGCGAGCTAACTATGGCTACACCTTC. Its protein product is CASSVPGRANYGYTF.

The CDR3 sequence: CAWNKGAGNEQFF. The CDR3 nucleotides read TGTGCCTGGAACAAAGGGGCTGGGAATGAGCAGTTCTTC. The rearrangement links TRBV30 to TRBJ2-1; tentatively, D is TRBD1 (5 bases). There are 13 residues in the CDR3. V lost 4 bases to trimming and J lost 7 bases, with 14 bases between them. Germline CDR1 reads GTSNPN; CDR2 reads SVGIG (reference sequence).

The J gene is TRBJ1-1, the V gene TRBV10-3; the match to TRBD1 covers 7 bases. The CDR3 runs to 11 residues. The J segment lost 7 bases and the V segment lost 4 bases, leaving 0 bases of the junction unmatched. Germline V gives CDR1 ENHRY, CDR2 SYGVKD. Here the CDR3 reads CAISGTGEAFF. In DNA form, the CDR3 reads TGTGCCATCAGTGGGACAGGTGAAGCTTTCTTT.

CDR3 nucleotide sequence: TGTGCCAGCTCACCAGTAGGTACAGGTGATGGCTACACCTTC. It yields the protein CASSPVGTGDGYTF. The chain couples TRBV18 to TRBJ1-2; tentatively, D is TRBD1 (5 bases). V dropped 2 bases and J dropped 6 bases, with 13 bases sitting between them. The CDR3 runs to 14 residues. Germline assignment: CDR1 KGHSH and CDR2 LQKENI.

The CDR3 nucleotides read TGTGCCAGCAGTGCCGAGACAGGGCGCTCCTACGAGCAGTACTTC. Translating it yields CASSAETGRSYEQYF. V gene TRBV6-4 combines with J gene TRBJ2-7; TRBD1 matches 7 bases. The CDR3 length is 15 residues. The V gene's germline CDR1 is MRHNA and CDR2 SNTAGT. Trimming took 4 bases from V and 0 from J; bases not matched to a gene: 6.

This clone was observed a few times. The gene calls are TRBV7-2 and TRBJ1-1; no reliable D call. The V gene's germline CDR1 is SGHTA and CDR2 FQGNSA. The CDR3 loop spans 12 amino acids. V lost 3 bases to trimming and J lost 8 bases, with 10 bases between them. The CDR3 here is CASSFTAREAFF. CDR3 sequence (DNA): TGTGCCAGCAGCTTTACTGCCAGGGAAGCTTTCTTT. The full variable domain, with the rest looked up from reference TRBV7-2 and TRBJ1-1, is GAGVSQSPSNKVTEKGKDVELRCDPISGHTALYWYRQSLGQGLEFLIYFQGNSAPDKSGLPSDRFSAERTGGSVSTLTIQRTQQEDSAVYLCASSFTAREAFFGQGTRLTVV.

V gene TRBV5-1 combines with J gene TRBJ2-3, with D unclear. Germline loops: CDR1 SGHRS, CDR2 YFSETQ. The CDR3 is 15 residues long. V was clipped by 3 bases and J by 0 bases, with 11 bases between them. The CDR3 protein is CASSYADGSTDTQYF. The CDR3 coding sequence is TGCGCCAGCAGCTACGCAGACGGCAGCACAGATACGCAGTATTTT.

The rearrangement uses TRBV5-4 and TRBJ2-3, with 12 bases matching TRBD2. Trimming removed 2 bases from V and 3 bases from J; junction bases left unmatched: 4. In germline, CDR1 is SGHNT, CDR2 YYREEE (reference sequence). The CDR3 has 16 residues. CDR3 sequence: CASSLPGTSGTDTQYF. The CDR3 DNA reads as TGTGCCAGCAGCTTACCCGGGACTAGCGGGACAGATACGCAGTATTTT.

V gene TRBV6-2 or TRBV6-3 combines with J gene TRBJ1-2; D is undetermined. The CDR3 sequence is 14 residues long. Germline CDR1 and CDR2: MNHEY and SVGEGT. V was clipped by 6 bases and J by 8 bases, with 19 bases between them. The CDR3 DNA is TGTGCCAGCAGGCCTAATGGAGCGATCGGGGGCTACACCTTC. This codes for CASRPNGAIGGYTF.

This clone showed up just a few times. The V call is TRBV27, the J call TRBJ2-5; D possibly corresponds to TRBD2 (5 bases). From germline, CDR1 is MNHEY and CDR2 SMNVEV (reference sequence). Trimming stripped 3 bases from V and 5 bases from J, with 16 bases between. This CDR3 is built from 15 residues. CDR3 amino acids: CASSFTRVFSETQYF. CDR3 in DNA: TGTGCCAGCAGTTTCACTAGGGTATTTTCGGAGACCCAGTACTTC.

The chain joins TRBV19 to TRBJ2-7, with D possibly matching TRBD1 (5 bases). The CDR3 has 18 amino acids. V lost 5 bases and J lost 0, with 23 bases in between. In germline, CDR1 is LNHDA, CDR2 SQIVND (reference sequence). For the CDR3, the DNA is TGTGCCAGTAGTTCCCGCCCAAGACAGTCAAGGGCCTCCTACGAGCAGTACTTC. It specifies CASSSRPRQSRASYEQYF.

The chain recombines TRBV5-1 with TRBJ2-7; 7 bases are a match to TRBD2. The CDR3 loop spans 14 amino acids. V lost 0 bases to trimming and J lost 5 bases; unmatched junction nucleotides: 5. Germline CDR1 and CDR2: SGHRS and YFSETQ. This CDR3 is CASSLAGSGDEQYF. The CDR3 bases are TGCGCCAGCAGCTTGGCTGGGAGCGGGGACGAGCAGTACTTC.

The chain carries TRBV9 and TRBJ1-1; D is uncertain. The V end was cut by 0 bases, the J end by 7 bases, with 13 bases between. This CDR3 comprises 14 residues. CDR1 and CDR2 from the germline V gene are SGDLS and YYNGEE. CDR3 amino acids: CASSVATSSHEAFF. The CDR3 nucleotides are TGTGCCAGCAGCGTAGCTACTTCGTCCCATGAAGCTTTCTTT.

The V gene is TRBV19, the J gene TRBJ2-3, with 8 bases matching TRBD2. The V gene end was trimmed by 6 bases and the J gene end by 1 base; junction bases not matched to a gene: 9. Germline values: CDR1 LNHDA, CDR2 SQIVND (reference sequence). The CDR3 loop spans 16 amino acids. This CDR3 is CASSLLGGARTDTQYF. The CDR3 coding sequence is TGTGCCAGTAGCTTACTCGGGGGGGCACGCACAGATACGCAGTATTTT.

This chain's CDR3 is CASSFQGGSSYNEQFF. CDR3 nucleotides: TGTGCCAGCAGCTTTCAAGGGGGGAGCTCCTACAATGAGCAGTTCTTC. V usage is TRBV5-6 and J usage is TRBJ2-1; D assignment may be TRBD1 or TRBD2 (6 bases each). The V gene lost 2 bases and the J gene lost 0 bases, with 12 bases spanning the gap. CDR3 length: 16 residues. Germline V gene data show CDR1 as SGHDT and CDR2 as YYEEEE. The full variable domain, its missing parts supplied by reference TRBV5-6 and TRBJ2-1, is DAGVTQSPTHLIKTRGQQVTLRCSPKSGHDTVSWYQQALGQGPQFIFQYYEEEERQRGNFPDRFSGHQFPNYSSELNVNALLLGDSALYLCASSFQGGSSYNEQFFGPGTRLTVL.